One and the same sample provided the 8 T cell receptor beta chains below, sequenced in a study of T cells expressing NK-cell markers. TCRdb re-called the 5' RACE reads and gives one entry per CDR3 protein, without DNA. The sample has 150,000 to 200,000 distinct CDR3 sequences. The sample comprised blood T cells: a sorted CD56 or NKG2C T cell subset, CD4+ or CD8+ T cells, or bulk PBMC T cells (not recorded which). Receptors were obtained from a man aged 18-75 years in good health.

The V call is TRBV10-3, the J call TRBJ2-7; lacking DNA, the TRBD1 call made by TCRdb goes unchecked. Germline values: CDR1 ENHRY, CDR2 SYGVKD. The CDR3 runs to 14 residues. The CDR3 sequence is CAISESRTNYEQYF.

This chain connects TRBV12-3 or TRBV12-4 to TRBJ2-3; TCRdb lists TRBD1, though no DNA is available to test this call. The CDR3 loop spans 16 amino acids. This CDR3 is CASSPTGVLSTDTQYF.

The chain recombines TRBV7-9 with TRBJ2-5; TCRdb names TRBD1, which stays unverified in the absence of DNA. CDR1 and CDR2 from the germline V gene are SEHNR and FQNEAQ (reference sequence). The CDR3 extends over 14 amino acids. The CDR3 reads CASSPRGEQETQYF.

The V and J genes are TRBV3-1 and TRBJ2-5; TCRdb names TRBD1, which stays unverified in the absence of DNA. The CDR3 consists of 16 residues. Per the germline V gene, CDR1 is LGHDT and CDR2 is YNNKEL (reference sequence). The CDR3: CASSQDSVGGAGAQYF.

V usage is TRBV6-5 and J usage is TRBJ2-5; without DNA, the TCRdb call of TRBD2 cannot be checked. This CDR3 has 16 residues. In germline, CDR1 is MNHEY, CDR2 SVGAGI. The CDR3 loop reads CASSYSKSPPPETQYF.

J is TRBJ2-3 and V is TRBV7-6; absent DNA, TCRdb's TRBD1 call cannot be checked. The germline V gene encodes CDR1 SGHVS and CDR2 FNYEAQ. CDR3 size: 14 residues. CDR3 amino acids: CASSPGTRGDTQYF.

The chain employs TRBV28 and TRBJ2-1; the TCRdb call, TRBD1, lacks DNA for checking. The germline V gene has CDR1 MDHEN and CDR2 SYDVKM. This CDR3 region has 14 residues. CDR3 loop: CASSRDRGVNEQFF.

V is TRBV5-1 and J is TRBJ2-7; no DNA is available, so the TRBD1 call from TCRdb remains unchecked. Germline CDR1 SGHRS, CDR2 YFSETQ. This CDR3 is 15 amino acids long. The CDR3 sequence: CASSLSGGLGDEQYF.